Following are 24 T cell receptor beta chains from one sample sequenced in a study of blood T cell repertoires in COVID-19. Some clones are missing from TCRdb's copy, which holds only in-frame ones; the method was immunoSEQ multiplex PCR. The sample holds just over 90,000 clones, roughly 72% seen once. Material: peripheral blood. The receptor set was obtained from a man aged 65 to 79 with acute or convalescent COVID-19.

The chain has TRBV27 and TRBJ2-5, with 9 bases matching TRBD2. After removal of 5 bases from V and 1 base from J, the junction contained 8 bases not matched to a gene. The CDR3 runs 16 residues. The germline V gene encodes CDR1 MNHEY and CDR2 SMNVEV (reference sequence). Here the CDR3 reads CASSEVAGVTQETQYF. For the CDR3, the DNA is TGTGCCAGCAGTGAGGTAGCGGGGGTAACCCAAGAGACCCAGTACTTC.

The genes are TRBV7-9 and TRBJ1-2; 9 bases match TRBD1. Germline loops: CDR1 SEHNR, CDR2 FQNEAQ (reference sequence). The CDR3 runs to 14 residues. After removal of 5 bases from V and 3 bases from J, the junction contained 4 bases not matched to a gene. The CDR3 DNA sequence: TGTGCCAGCAGCCCAGGGACAGGGCACTATGGCTACACCTTC. Its protein is CASSPGTGHYGYTF. Together with reference TRBV7-9 and TRBJ1-2, the CDR3 gives the full variable domain: DTGVSQNPRHKITKRGQNVTFRCDPISEHNRLYWYRQTLGQGPEFLTYFQNEAQLEKSRLLSDRFSAERPKGSFSTLEIQRTEQGDSAMYLCASSPGTGHYGYTFGSGTRLTVV.

This chain connects TRBV2 to TRBJ1-1; D is unresolved. The V gene lost 8 bases and the J gene lost 0 bases, with 7 bases spanning the gap. There are 12 residues in the CDR3. Germline CDR1 SNHLY, CDR2 FYNNEI. The CDR3 DNA is TGTGCCAGCGGCCAGATGAACACTGAAGCTTTCTTT. Translating gives CASGQMNTEAFF.

The CDR3 here is CASSQDHGVAVLNEKLFF. The CDR3 DNA reads as TGCGCCAGCAGCCAAGATCATGGCGTGGCGGTTCTAAATGAAAAACTGTTTTTT. The rearrangement joins TRBV4-1 to TRBJ1-4; no reliable D call. The CDR3 length is 18 residues. Germline V gene lookup returns CDR1 MGHRA and CDR2 YSYEKL. V was shortened by 0 bases and J by 5 bases, with 19 bases between the two germline ends.

The chain is built from TRBV28 and TRBJ2-7; TRBD1 agrees at 8 bases. The V segment lost 5 bases and the J segment 3 bases; nucleotides outside the gene matches: 6. The CDR3 runs to 14 residues. Germline V gives CDR1 MDHEN, CDR2 SYDVKM. CDR3: CASSPGGSVYEQYF. The CDR3 bases are TGTGCCAGCAGTCCAGGGGGCAGCGTCTACGAGCAGTACTTC.

The genes are TRBV5-1 and TRBJ2-1; TRBD2 matches at 9 bases. Germline V gives CDR1 SGHRS, CDR2 YFSETQ. Losses at the gene ends were 0 bases for V and 7 bases for J; bases not matched to a gene: 5. The CDR3 spans 15 residues. CDR3 sequence (DNA): TGCGCCAGCAGCTTGGAGGCGGGGGGGGCGAATGAGCAGTTCTTC. It encodes CASSLEAGGANEQFF.

The chain links TRBV28 to TRBJ2-3; 10 bases map to TRBD2. V was pared by 1 base and J by 7 bases, with 11 bases of the junction left unmatched. Per germline, CDR1 MDHEN and CDR2 SYDVKM. The CDR3 contains 17 residues. CDR3 in amino acids: CASSLYSGLAGEYTQYF. The DNA for the CDR3 is TGTGCCAGCAGTTTATATTCCGGGCTAGCGGGAGAGTATACGCAGTATTTT.

The CDR3 region has the DNA TGTGCCAGCAGCGTAACAGATAGCAATCAGCCCCAGCATTTT. Protein sequence: CASSVTDSNQPQHF. V usage is TRBV9 and J usage is TRBJ1-5, with unresolved D. V was shortened by 1 base and J by 0 bases, with 5 bases between the two germline ends. This CDR3 has 14 amino acids. Germline-derived CDR1 and CDR2 are SGDLS and YYNGEE.

CDR3 loop: CASSKGDRVYGYTF. The CDR3 nucleotides are TGTGCCAGCAGCAAAGGGGACAGGGTGTATGGCTACACCTTC. The rearrangement links TRBV21-1 to TRBJ1-2; TRBD1 is the table's D call, not checked against the DNA. TRBV21-1 is a known pseudogene. The CDR3 is made up of 14 amino acids.

In its sample, this clone was seen a few times. The chain uses TRBV7-3 and TRBJ2-2; D is unclear. Germline lookup yields CDR1 SGHTA and CDR2 FQGTGA. CDR3 length equals 14 residues. V dropped 2 bases and J dropped 1 base, with 5 bases sitting between them. This CDR3 reads CASSLSGNTGELFF. The CDR3 bases are TGTGCCAGCAGCTTATCAGGGAACACCGGGGAGCTGTTTTTT.

The chain uses TRBV9 and TRBJ2-3; 7 positions agree with TRBD2. Looked up from germline, CDR1 is SGDLS and CDR2 is YYNGEE. V trimming: 1 base; J trimming: 0 bases; junction bases outside the gene matches: 5. This CDR3 has 16 amino acids. The CDR3 region has the DNA TGTGCCAGCAGCGTACTAGCGGCCACTAGCACAGATACGCAGTATTTT. Translation: CASSVLAATSTDTQYF.

The chain has TRBV9 and TRBJ2-2; D might be TRBD2 (7 bases). Germline loops: CDR1 SGDLS, CDR2 YYNGEE. CDR3 length equals 17 residues. The germline V and J ends were trimmed by 4 bases and 7 bases, with 23 bases remaining between them. CDR3 bases: TGTGCCAGCAGCCCCCGCACCAACAGGGAGGGAATCGGGGAGCTGTTTTTT. Translating gives CASSPRTNREGIGELFF.

The V gene is TRBV7-8, the J gene TRBJ1-2; perhaps TRBD1 as D (6 bases). In germline, CDR1 is SGHVS, CDR2 FQNEAQ. The CDR3 loop spans 14 amino acids. The V gene lost 1 base and the J gene lost 8 bases, with 14 bases spanning the gap. This CDR3 reads CASSLERGSWGYTF. The CDR3 nucleotides are TGTGCCAGCAGCTTAGAAAGGGGGTCTTGGGGCTACACCTTC.

The chain recombines TRBV5-4 with TRBJ2-2; 8 bases are shared with TRBD1. Germline V lookup: CDR1 SGHNT, CDR2 YYREEE (reference sequence). The ends lost 9 bases at V and 1 base at J; junction bases unmatched: 8. This CDR3 has 15 amino acids. CDR3 amino acids: CAIHSGTGNTGELFF. CDR3 DNA sequence: TGTGCCATTCACTCCGGGACAGGGAACACCGGGGAGCTGTTTTTT. Variable domain in full (rest from reference TRBV5-4 and TRBJ2-2): ETGVTQSPTHLIKTRGQQVTLRCSSQSGHNTVSWYQQALGQGPQFIFQYYREEENGRGNFPPRFSGLQFPNYSSELNVNALELDDSALYLCAIHSGTGNTGELFFGEGSRLTVL.

The V and J genes are TRBV6-1 and TRBJ1-2; a weak D match, TRBD1 (5 bases). In germline, CDR1 is MNHNS, CDR2 SASEGT. The CDR3 contains 15 residues. Trimming cost V 3 bases and J 6 bases, with 17 bases left between them. The CDR3 sequence: CASSDPFVGEDGYTF. CDR3 sequence (DNA): TGTGCCAGCAGTGACCCGTTCGTGGGGGAGGATGGCTACACCTTC.

This clone occurred a few times. The V and J genes are TRBV28 and TRBJ1-1, with unresolved D. Germline CDR1 reads MDHEN; CDR2 reads SYDVKM. The CDR3 has 13 residues. Trimming pared 2 bases from V and 3 bases from J, leaving 7 bases between. The CDR3 is CASSLRTDTEAFF. CDR3 DNA sequence: TGTGCCAGCAGTTTAAGAACAGACACTGAAGCTTTCTTT. Drawing the rest from reference TRBV28 and TRBJ1-1, the complete variable domain is DVKVTQSSRYLVKRTGEKVFLECVQDMDHENMFWYRQDPGLGLRLIYFSYDVKMKEKGDIPEGYSVSREKKERFSLILESASTNQTSMYLCASSLRTDTEAFFGQGTRLTVV.

This chain connects TRBV18 to TRBJ2-3; D gene ambiguous. Per germline, CDR1 KGHSH and CDR2 LQKENI. Trimming took 1 base from V and 0 from J, leaving 11 bases between them. CDR3 length: 16 amino acids. The CDR3 loop is CASSPLGPASTDTQYF. The CDR3 DNA reads as TGTGCCAGCTCACCACTGGGCCCAGCTAGCACAGATACGCAGTATTTT.

This chain's CDR3 is CASSLQENTEAFF. For the CDR3, the DNA is TGCGCCAGCAGCCTACAGGAGAACACTGAAGCTTTCTTT. V usage is TRBV5-1 and J usage is TRBJ1-1, with D perhaps matching TRBD1 (5 bases). This CDR3 comprises 13 residues. Germline-derived CDR1 and CDR2 are SGHRS and YFSETQ. V was cut by 4 bases and J by 1 base, with 8 bases left in between.

CDR3: CASSTQGALTEAFF. As DNA, the CDR3 is TGTGCCAGTAGTACTCAGGGGGCCCTCACTGAAGCTTTCTTT. The rearrangement joins TRBV19 to TRBJ1-1, with TRBD1 matching 8 bases. Trimming took 4 bases from V and 4 from J; bases not matched to a gene: 5. This CDR3 is 14 amino acids long. From germline, CDR1 is LNHDA and CDR2 SQIVND (reference sequence).

This chain links TRBV5-4 with TRBJ1-1; D unresolved. The germline gives CDR1 SGHNT, CDR2 YYREEE (reference sequence). The CDR3 is made up of 13 amino acids. Trimming cost V 5 bases and J 5 bases, with 13 bases left between them. The chain's CDR3 is CASSARGGTEAFF. The CDR3 DNA reads as TGTGCCAGCAGTGCGCGAGGAGGTACTGAAGCTTTCTTT.

This clone came up a few times. The chain employs TRBV4-2 and TRBJ1-3; 8 nucleotides align to TRBD1. The germline CDR1 and CDR2 sequences are LGHNA and YNFKEQ. The V and J ends lost 5 bases and 0 bases, in that order; junction bases with no gene match: 9. The CDR3 length is 17 residues. The CDR3 protein is CASSDYDRGYSGNTIYF. The CDR3 DNA sequence: TGTGCCAGCAGCGATTACGACAGGGGTTACTCTGGAAACACCATATATTTT.

The chain recombines TRBV30 with TRBJ1-1; no clear D gene. The CDR3 is made up of 10 amino acids. In germline, CDR1 is GTSNPN, CDR2 SVGIG (reference sequence). Trimming removed 6 bases at V and 8 bases at J, with 10 bases between. The CDR3 sequence: CACQGVEAFF. The CDR3 DNA sequence: TGTGCCTGTCAAGGAGTCGAAGCTTTCTTT.

The CDR3 loop is CASSLGRGDNGGNTIYF. The DNA of the CDR3 is TGCGCCAGCAGCTTGGGGCGTGGGGACAACGGAGGAAACACCATATATTTT. The V and J genes are TRBV5-1 and TRBJ1-3, with a weak D call TRBD1 (6 bases). The germline V and J ends were trimmed by 0 bases and 4 bases, with 17 bases remaining between them. Germline CDR1 is SGHRS and CDR2 is YFSETQ. The CDR3 has 17 amino acids.

This clone occurred a few times. The chain couples TRBV6-1 to TRBJ2-2, with D possibly being TRBD1 (5 bases). The CDR3 is 16 residues long. Germline values: CDR1 MNHNS, CDR2 SASEGT. The V and J ends lost 0 bases and 3 bases respectively, with 11 bases between them. The CDR3 region has the DNA TGTGCCAGCAGTGAAGCCCAGGGCGCGGACACCGGGGAGCTGTTTTTT. This translates into CASSEAQGADTGELFF.